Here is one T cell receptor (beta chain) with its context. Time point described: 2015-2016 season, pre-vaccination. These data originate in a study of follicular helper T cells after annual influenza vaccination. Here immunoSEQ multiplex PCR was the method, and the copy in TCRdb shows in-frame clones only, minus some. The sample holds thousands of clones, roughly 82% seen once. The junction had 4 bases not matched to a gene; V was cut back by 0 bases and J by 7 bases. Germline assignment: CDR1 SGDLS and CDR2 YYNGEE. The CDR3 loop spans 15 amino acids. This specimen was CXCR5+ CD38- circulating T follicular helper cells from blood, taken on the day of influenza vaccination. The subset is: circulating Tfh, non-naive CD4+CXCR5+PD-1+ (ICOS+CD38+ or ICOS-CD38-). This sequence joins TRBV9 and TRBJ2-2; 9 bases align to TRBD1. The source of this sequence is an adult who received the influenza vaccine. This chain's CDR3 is CASSVEGQGIGELFF. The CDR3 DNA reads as TGTGCCAGCAGCGTAGAGGGACAGGGCATCGGGGAGCTGTTTTTT.